The TCR beta chain described here comes from a study of T cells in Graves' hyperthyroidism and ophthalmopathy. This clonotype was counted at least ten times. The target antigen is unknown. TCR beta CDR3 regions were amplified from RNA. A set of HTBI primers served as the primers for a first-round RT-PCR of the TCR CDR3. TCRdb re-analysed the multiplex PCR reads in MiXCR, keeping a single row per CDR3 protein. The profile shows 100,000 to 140,000 distinct CDR3 sequences, roughly 15% of them singletons. Overall study findings and caveats: Most thyroid-expanded clonotypes above 0.001 were also found in blood. A model built on 13 V-J features separated ophthalmopathy from stable hyperthyroidism.

This CDR3 is 13 amino acids long. Germline V CDR1 and CDR2: DFQATT, SNEGSKA (reference sequence). Graves' hyperthyroidism was deemed stable given no ophthalmopathy progression within 18 months. Hyperthyroidism was newly diagnosed in patients aged 18 to 65 (duration under 2 months). The sequence derives from a woman aged 45-59 years with Graves' hyperthyroidism. Sequencing was carried out using blood. The genes are TRBV20-1 and TRBJ2-1, with D possibly TRBD2 on 6 matching bases. The CDR3 loop reads CSSGYSSYNEQFF. CDR3 bases: TGCTCCAGCGGGTATAGCTCCTACAATGAGCAGTTCTTC.